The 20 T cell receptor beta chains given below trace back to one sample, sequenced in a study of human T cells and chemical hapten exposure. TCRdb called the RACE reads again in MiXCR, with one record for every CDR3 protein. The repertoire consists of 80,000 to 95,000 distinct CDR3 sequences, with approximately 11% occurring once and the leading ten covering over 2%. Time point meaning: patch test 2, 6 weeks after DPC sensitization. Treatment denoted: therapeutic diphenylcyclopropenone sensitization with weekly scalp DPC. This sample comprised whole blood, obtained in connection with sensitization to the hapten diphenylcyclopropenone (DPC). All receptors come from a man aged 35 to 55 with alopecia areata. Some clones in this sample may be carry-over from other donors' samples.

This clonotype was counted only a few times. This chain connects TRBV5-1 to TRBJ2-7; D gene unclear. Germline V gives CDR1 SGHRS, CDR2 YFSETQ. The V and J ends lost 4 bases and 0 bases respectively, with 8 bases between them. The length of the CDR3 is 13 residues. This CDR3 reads CASSLTSSYEQYF. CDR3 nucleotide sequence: TGCGCCAGCAGCCTCACGAGCTCCTACGAGCAGTACTTC.

Here the CDR3 reads CATSGDNYSGRDSYEQYV. For the CDR3, the DNA is TGTGCCACCAGTGGCGACAATTATAGCGGGAGAGATTCCTACGAGCAGTACGTC. The chain links TRBV24-1 to TRBJ2-7; 9 nucleotides align to TRBD2. Germline CDR1 and CDR2: KGHDR and SFDVKD. CDR3 length equals 18 residues. The V gene end was trimmed by 5 bases and the J gene end by 1 base; junction bases not matched to a gene: 14.

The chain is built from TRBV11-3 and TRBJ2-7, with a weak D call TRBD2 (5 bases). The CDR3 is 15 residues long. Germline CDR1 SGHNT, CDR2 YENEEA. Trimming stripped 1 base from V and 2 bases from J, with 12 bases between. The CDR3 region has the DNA TGTGCCAGCAGCTTAGGAGGGCAGTCTGCCTACGAGCAGTACTTC. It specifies CASSLGGQSAYEQYF.

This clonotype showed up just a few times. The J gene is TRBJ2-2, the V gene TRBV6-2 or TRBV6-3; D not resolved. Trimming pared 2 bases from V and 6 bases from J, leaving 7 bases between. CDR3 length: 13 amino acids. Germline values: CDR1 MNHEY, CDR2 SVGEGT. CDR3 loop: CASSYIVPGELFF. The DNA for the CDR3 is TGTGCCAGCAGTTACATTGTTCCCGGGGAGCTGTTTTTT.

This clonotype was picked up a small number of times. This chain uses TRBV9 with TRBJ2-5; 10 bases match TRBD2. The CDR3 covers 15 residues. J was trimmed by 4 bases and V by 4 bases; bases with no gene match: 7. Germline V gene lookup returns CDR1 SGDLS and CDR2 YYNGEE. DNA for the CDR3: TGTGCCAGCAGCCCGACAGCGGGAGGGTTAGAGACCCAGTACTTC. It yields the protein CASSPTAGGLETQYF.

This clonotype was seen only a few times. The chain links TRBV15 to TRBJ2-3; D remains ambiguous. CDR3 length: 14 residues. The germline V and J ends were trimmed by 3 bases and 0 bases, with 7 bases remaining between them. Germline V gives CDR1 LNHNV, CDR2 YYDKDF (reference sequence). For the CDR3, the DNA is TGTGCCACCAGCAGGGACGCCAGCACAGATACGCAGTATTTT. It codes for CATSRDASTDTQYF.

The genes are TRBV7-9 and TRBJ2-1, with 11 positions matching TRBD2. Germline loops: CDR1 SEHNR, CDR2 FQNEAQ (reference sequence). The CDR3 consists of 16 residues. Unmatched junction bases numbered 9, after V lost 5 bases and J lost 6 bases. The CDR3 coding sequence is TGTGCCAGCAGCCCGAGACTAGCGGGATCCCGCAATGAGCAGTTCTTC. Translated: CASSPRLAGSRNEQFF. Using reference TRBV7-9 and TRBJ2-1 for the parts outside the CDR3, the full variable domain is DTGVSQNPRHKITKRGQNVTFRCDPISEHNRLYWYRQTLGQGPEFLTYFQNEAQLEKSRLLSDRFSAERPKGSFSTLEIQRTEQGDSAMYLCASSPRLAGSRNEQFFGPGTRLTVL.

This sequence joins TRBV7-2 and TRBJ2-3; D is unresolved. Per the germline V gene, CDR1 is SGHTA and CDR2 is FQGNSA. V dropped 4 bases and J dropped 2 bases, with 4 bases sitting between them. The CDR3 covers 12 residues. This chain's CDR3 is CASSWSTDTQYF. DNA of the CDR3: TGTGCCAGCAGCTGGTCCACAGATACGCAGTATTTT.

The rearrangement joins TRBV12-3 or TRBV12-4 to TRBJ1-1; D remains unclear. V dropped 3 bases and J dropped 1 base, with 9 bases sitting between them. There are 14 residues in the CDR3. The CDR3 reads CASSLEVPNTEAFF. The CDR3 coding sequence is TGTGCCAGCAGTTTGGAGGTACCGAACACTGAAGCTTTCTTT.

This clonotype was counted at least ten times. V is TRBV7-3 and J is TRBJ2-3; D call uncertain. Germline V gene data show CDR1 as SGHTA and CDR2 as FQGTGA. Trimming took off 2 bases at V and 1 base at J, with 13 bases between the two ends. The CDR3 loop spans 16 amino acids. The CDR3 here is CASSLSPGPGTDTQYF. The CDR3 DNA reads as TGTGCCAGCAGCTTATCCCCCGGACCGGGCACAGATACGCAGTATTTT.

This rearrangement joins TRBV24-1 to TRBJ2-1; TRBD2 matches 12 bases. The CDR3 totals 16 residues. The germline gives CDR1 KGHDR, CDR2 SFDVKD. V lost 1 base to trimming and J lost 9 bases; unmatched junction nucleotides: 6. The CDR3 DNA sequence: TGTGCCACCAGTGATTTTCTAGCGGGAGGGCTTTTTGAGCAGTTCTTC. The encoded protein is CATSDFLAGGLFEQFF.

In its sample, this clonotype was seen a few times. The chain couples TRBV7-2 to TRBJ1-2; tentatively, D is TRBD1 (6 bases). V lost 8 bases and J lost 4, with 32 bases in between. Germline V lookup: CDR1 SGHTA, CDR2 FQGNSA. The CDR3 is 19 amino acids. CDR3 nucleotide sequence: TGTGCCAGCGCCGGAAAAAACCGCCCACCCGGGACAAGTACCTATGGCTACACCTTC. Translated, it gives CASAGKNRPPGTSTYGYTF.

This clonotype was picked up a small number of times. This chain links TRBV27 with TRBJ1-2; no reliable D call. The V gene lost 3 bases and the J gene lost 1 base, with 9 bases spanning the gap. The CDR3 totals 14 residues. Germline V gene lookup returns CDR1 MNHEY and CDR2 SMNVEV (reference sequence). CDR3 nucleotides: TGTGCCAGCAGTTTCGCAGGCCTTAACTATGGCTACACCTTC. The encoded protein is CASSFAGLNYGYTF.

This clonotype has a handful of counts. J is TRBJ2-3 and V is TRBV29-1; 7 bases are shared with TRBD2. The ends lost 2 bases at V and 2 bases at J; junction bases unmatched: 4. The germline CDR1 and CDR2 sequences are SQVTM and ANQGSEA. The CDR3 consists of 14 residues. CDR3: CSVEKGTTTDTQYF. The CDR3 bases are TGCAGCGTTGAAAAGGGGACTACCACAGATACGCAGTATTTT.

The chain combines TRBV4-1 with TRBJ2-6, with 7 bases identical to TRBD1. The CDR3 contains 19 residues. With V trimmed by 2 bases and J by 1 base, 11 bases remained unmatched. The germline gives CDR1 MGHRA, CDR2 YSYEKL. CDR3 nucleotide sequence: TGCGCCAGCAGCCAAATATGGGACAGCCTTGGTTCTGGGGCCAACGTCCTGACTTTC. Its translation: CASSQIWDSLGSGANVLTF.

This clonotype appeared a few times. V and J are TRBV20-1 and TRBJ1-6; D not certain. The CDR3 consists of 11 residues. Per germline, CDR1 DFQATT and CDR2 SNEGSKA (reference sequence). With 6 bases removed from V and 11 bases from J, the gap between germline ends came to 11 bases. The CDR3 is CSATVGPPLHF. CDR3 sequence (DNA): TGCAGTGCCACGGTGGGCCCACCCCTCCACTTT.

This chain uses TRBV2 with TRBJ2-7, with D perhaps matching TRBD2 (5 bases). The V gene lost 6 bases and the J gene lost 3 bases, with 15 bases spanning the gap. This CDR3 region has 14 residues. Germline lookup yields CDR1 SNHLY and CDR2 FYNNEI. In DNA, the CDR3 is TGTGCCAGCAGAATCCGGGGTCCCGTCTACGAGCAGTACGTC. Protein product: CASRIRGPVYEQYV.

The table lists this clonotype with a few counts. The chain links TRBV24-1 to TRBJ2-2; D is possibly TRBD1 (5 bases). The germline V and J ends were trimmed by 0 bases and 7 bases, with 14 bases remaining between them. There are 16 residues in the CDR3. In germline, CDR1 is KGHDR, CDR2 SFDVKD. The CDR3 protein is CATSDLRIGEGGELFF. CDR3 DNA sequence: TGTGCCACCAGTGATTTGAGGATAGGGGAAGGCGGGGAGCTGTTTTTT.

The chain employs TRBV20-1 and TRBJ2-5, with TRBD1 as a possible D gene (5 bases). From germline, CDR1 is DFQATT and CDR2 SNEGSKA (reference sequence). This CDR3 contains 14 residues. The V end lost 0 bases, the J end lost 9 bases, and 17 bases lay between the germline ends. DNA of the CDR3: TGCAGTGCTAGAGATGGGCAGGGCTCACAGGCCCAGTACTTC. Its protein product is CSARDGQGSQAQYF.

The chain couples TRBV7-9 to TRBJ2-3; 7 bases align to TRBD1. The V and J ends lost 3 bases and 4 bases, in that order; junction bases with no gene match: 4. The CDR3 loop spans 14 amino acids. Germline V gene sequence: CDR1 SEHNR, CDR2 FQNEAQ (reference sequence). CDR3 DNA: TGTGCCAGCAGCTTCCGAACAGGGGCAGATACGCAGTATTTT. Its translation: CASSFRTGADTQYF. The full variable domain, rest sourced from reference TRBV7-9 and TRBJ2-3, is DTGVSQNPRHKITKRGQNVTFRCDPISEHNRLYWYRQTLGQGPEFLTYFQNEAQLEKSRLLSDRFSAERPKGSFSTLEIQRTEQGDSAMYLCASSFRTGADTQYFGPGTRLTVL.